This T cell receptor (beta chain) was recovered during a study of cytomegalovirus exposure and HLA in healthy donors. Findings of the study overall: Earlier analysis looked at TCR beta V segments, and most were productive about 87% or about 30% of the time. The authors enumerated under 200 TCR beta chains as linked to cytomegalovirus.

CDR3 length: 15 amino acids. The germline V and J ends were trimmed by 0 bases and 4 bases, with 12 bases remaining between them. The germline V gene has CDR1 KGHSH and CDR2 LQKENI. Healthy bone marrow donors supplied every sample. Concerning this clone: The antigen is undetermined.

In the PCR, 60 Vbeta and 13 Jbeta primers were used. Clones were read by immunoSEQ multiplex PCR, and TCRdb kept only the in-frame ones, dropping some. Of about 180,000 clones in the sample, 70% to 80% were seen once. V and J are TRBV18 and TRBJ2-5, with D possibly being TRBD1 (5 bases). The clonotype comes from a woman aged 40 to 50 in good health and CMV-seronegative. Sequencing was performed on PBMCs. The CDR3 spells CASSPPERGGETQYF. CDR3 nucleotide sequence: TGTGCCAGCTCACCACCGGAAAGGGGTGGAGAGACCCAGTACTTC.